This TCR beta chain was retrieved from a study of blood T cell repertoires in COVID-19. Across the whole study: Collection of acute and convalescent COVID-19 samples took place in the United States, Italy and Spain.

Per the study methods: Amplifying reference gene primers gave estimates of nucleated cell counts. The protocol was immunoSEQ multiplex PCR, while the TCRdb copy is restricted to in-frame clones and leaves out a portion. V and J calls and clone size follow that table, whereas D and trimming were derived from the DNA. The repertoire holds more than 100,000 clones, with approximately 80% as singletons. Unmatched junction bases numbered 6, after V lost 2 bases and J lost 5 bases. The CDR3 length is 14 residues. The germline gives CDR1 SGHRS, CDR2 YFSETQ. Sequencing used peripheral blood. This clonotype originated in a woman aged 50 to 65 with acute or convalescent COVID-19. This chain uses TRBV5-1 with TRBJ2-5; TRBD1 agrees at 7 bases. The CDR3, as DNA: TGCGCCAGCAGCTTAAACAGGGGCGGGGAGACCCAGTACTTC. It encodes CASSLNRGGETQYF. The full variable domain, its missing parts supplied by reference TRBV5-1 and TRBJ2-5, is KAGVTQTPRYLIKTRGQQVTLSCSPISGHRSVSWYQQTPGQGLQFLFEYFSETQRNKGNFPGRFSGRQFSNSRSEMNVSTLELGDSALYLCASSLNRGGETQYFGPGTRLLVL.